The rows below give T cell receptor beta chains drawn from one sample of a study of T cell clonotyping in hematopoietic cell transplantation. The protocol was immunoSEQ multiplex PCR, while the TCRdb copy is restricted to in-frame clones and leaves out a portion. This sample has approximately 70,000 clones, with roughly 94% found just once. The sequencing input was peripheral blood mononuclear cells. The origin of the receptors is a man over 45 in good health. Some clones in this sample may be carry-over from other donors' samples. CDR3s include the opening cysteine and the closing phenylalanine or tryptophan. The D gene is left open where the match is weak. The size entry is marked missing in some rows and otherwise reads once, few, many or a size class.

d_call,j_call,v_call,clone_size,cdr3_nt,cdr3_aa
NA,TRBJ1-5,TRBV28,NA,TGTGCCAGCAGCTTAGATCCGACAGATCAGCCCCAGCATTTT,CASSLDPTDQPQHF
TRBD2,TRBJ2-7,TRBV7-2,NA,TGTGCCAGCAGCTTAGGTAGGGAGGGGCTTTACGAGCAGTACTTC,CASSLGREGLYEQYF
TRBD2,TRBJ2-5,TRBV18,NA,TGTGCCAGCTCACTACGGACTAGCGGGGACGGAGAGACCCAGTACTTC,CASSLRTSGDGETQYF
NA,TRBJ2-3,TRBV2,NA,TGTGCCAGCAGTGAGAATACGCAGTATTTT,CASSENTQYF
TRBD2,TRBJ2-7,TRBV29-1,NA,TGCAGCGTTGTGGGGGGGGATAGCGGGGCCTACGAGCAGTACTTC,CSVVGGDSGAYEQYF
NA,TRBJ1-2,TRBV10-3,NA,TGTGCCATCAGCCGGGAGAACTATGGCTACACCTTC,CAISRENYGYTF
NA,TRBJ1-2,TRBV6-1,NA,TGTGCCAGCAGTGAAGCTGGCACAGCTAACTATGGCTACACCTTC,CASSEAGTANYGYTF
NA,TRBJ1-1,TRBV5-1,once,TGCGCCAGCAGCCCAGGTGACATGAACACTGAAGCTTTCTTT,CASSPGDMNTEAFF
NA,TRBJ1-5,TRBV15,NA,TGTGCCACCAGCCCTCGAGGGAGCCGCTGGCCCCAGCATTTT,CATSPRGSRWPQHF
TRBD1,TRBJ2-3,TRBV5-4,NA,TGTGCCAGCAGGCAGCCCCCGGGACAGGGGGATTCTAACACAGATACGCAGTATTTT,CASRQPPGQGDSNTDTQYF
TRBD1,TRBJ1-5,TRBV6-5,NA,TGTGCCAGCAGCTCCAGACAGGGGCGCAATCAGCCCCAGCATTTT,CASSSRQGRNQPQHF
NA,TRBJ2-7,TRBV30,NA,TGTGCCTGGACAGGAGGCTCCTACGAGCAGTACTTC,CAWTGGSYEQYF
NA,TRBJ2-1,TRBV28,NA,TGTGCCAGCAGTGCCCCGTCCCACCCTGAGCAGTTCTTC,CASSAPSHPEQFF
NA,TRBJ2-3,TRBV2,NA,TGTGCCAGCAGTGATCTGGGCGGGAGCACAGATACGCAGTATTTT,CASSDLGGSTDTQYF
TRBD1,TRBJ1-1,TRBV4-1,NA,TGCGCCAGCAGCCTAGAACCAGGGGGAACTGAAGCTTTCTTT,CASSLEPGGTEAFF
TRBD1,TRBJ1-6,TRBV6-5,NA,TGTGCCAGCAGTTCTAGAGGGACAGGATCACCCCTCCACTTT,CASSSRGTGSPLHF
TRBD1,TRBJ1-2,TRBV5-6,NA,TGTGCCAGCAGCATCAACCAAATGGGACAGAGTCTCTTC,CASSINQMGQSLF
NA,TRBJ1-1,TRBV7-2,NA,TGTGCCAGCAGCCCGCAGGTTTCGAACACTGAAGCTTTCTTT,CASSPQVSNTEAFF
TRBD1,TRBJ2-5,TRBV27,NA,TGTGCCAGCAGACCAGCCGGGACAGAAGAGACCCAGTACTTC,CASRPAGTEETQYF
NA,TRBJ1-5,TRBV14,few,TGTGCCAGCAGCCAAACAGGGTTGGGTTTT,CASSQTGLGF
NA,TRBJ2-1,TRBV5-1,NA,TGCGCCAGCAGCTTGCCACAGGACGTTTACAATGAGCAGTTCTTC,CASSLPQDVYNEQFF
TRBD1,TRBJ1-1,TRBV10-3,NA,TGTGCCATCAGCCGGACAGGAGGTAACACTGAAGCTTTCTTT,CAISRTGGNTEAFF
NA,TRBJ2-3,TRBV28,NA,TGTGCCAGCAGTTTAGGGGGGGGCGCAGATACGCAGTATTTT,CASSLGGGADTQYF
NA,TRBJ1-1,TRBV30,NA,TGTGCCTGGAATCAGGGCGCCAGGGCTTTCTTT,CAWNQGARAFF